The rows below give T cell receptor beta chains drawn from one sample of a study of molecular identifiers for immune sequencing clone quantification. MiXCR, applied by TCRdb to the PCR reads, yields one record per CDR3 protein. Among around 54,000 distinct CDR3 sequences listed, less than 25% were seen once. Sequences were obtained from naive CD8+ T cells from blood, with Jurkat cell RNA spiked in. The source is a human donor in good health. Some libraries in this study had Jurkat cell RNA spiked in. CDR3s leave out the opening cysteine and the closing phenylalanine or tryptophan. A row's size may be missing; if present it is once, few, many or a size class.

>many|TRBV27|TRBJ1-5
ASSSWGSQPQH
>-|TRBV4-1|TRBJ2-7
ASSPARGATYEQY
>-|TRBV4-3|TRBJ1-2
ASSQDWDRKNYGYT
>many|TRBV7-2|TRBJ2-1
ASSLVPSDNEQF
>-|TRBV4-1|TRBJ2-2
ASSQVLGQGAYGGEPF
>many|TRBV13|TRBJ1-1
ASSLSGAEAF
>many|TRBV4-1|TRBJ2-3
ASSQYTTEPIRDTQY
>-|TRBV25-1|TRBJ2-1
ASGGSEGGYNEQF
>many|TRBV7-9|TRBJ2-5
ASSLDRGSQETQY
>many|TRBV5-1|TRBJ2-5
ASRRGTSEVYQETQY
>few|TRBV4-1|TRBJ2-2
ASSQEGAERNTGELF